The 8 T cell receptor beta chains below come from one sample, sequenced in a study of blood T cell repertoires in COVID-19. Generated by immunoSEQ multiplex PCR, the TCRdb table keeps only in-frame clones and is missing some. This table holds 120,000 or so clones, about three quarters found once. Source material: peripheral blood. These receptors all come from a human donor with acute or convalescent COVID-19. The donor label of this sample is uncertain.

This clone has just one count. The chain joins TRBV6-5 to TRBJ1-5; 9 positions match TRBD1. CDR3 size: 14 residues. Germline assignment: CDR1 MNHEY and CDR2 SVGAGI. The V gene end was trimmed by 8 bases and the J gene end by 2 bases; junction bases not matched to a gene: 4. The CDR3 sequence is CASVRTGGNQPQHF. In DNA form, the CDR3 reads TGTGCCAGCGTACGGACAGGGGGCAATCAGCCCCAGCATTTT.

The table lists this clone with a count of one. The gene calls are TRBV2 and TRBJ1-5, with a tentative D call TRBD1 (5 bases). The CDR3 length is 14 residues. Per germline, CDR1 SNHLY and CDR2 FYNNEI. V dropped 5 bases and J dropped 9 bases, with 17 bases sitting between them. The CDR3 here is CASSPGLPGRPQHF. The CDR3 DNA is TGTGCCAGCAGTCCGGGACTACCAGGTCGGCCCCAGCATTTT.

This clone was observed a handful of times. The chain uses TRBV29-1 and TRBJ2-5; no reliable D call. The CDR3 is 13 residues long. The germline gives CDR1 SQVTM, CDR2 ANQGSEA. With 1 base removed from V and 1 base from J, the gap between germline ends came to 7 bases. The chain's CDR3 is CSVEGPSQETQYF. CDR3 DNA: TGCAGCGTTGAAGGCCCGAGCCAAGAGACCCAGTACTTC.

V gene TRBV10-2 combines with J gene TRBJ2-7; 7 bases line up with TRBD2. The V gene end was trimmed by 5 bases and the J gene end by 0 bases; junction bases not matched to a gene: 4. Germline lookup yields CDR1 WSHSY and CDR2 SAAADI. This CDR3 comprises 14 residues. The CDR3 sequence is CASSLRGFSYEQYF. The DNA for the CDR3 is TGCGCCAGCAGTCTGCGGGGGTTCTCCTACGAGCAGTACTTC.

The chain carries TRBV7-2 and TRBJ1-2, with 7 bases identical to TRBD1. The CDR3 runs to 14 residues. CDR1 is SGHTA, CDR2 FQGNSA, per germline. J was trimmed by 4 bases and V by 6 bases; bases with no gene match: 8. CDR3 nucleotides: TGTGCCAGCAGACTCCGGGACAGCCTCTATGGCTACACCTTC. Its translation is CASRLRDSLYGYTF.

CDR3 sequence reads: CANPRTSGGTGGTDTQYF. CDR3 nucleotide sequence: TGTGCCAACCCCCGGACTAGCGGGGGGACAGGGGGCACAGATACGCAGTATTTT. The chain recombines TRBV2 with TRBJ2-3, with 14 bases matching TRBD2. This CDR3 is 18 amino acids long. The germline V gene encodes CDR1 SNHLY and CDR2 FYNNEI. The V and J ends lost 10 bases and 1 base, in that order; junction bases with no gene match: 13.

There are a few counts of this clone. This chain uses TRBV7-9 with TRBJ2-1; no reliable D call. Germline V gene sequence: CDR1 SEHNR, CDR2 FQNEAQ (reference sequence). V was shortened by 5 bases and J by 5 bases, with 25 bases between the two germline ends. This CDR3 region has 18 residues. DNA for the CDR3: TGTGCCAGCAGCAAAGCCCGATACTCGACAACAACTGACAATGAGCAGTTCTTC. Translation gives CASSKARYSTTTDNEQFF.

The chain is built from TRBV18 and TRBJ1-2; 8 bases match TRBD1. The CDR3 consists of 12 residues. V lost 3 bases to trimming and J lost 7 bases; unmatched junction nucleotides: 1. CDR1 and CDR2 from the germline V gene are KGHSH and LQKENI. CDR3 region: CASSPGTGGYTF. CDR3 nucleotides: TGTGCCAGCTCACCCGGGACAGGTGGCTACACCTTC. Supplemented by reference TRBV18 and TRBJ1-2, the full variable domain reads NAGVMQNPRHLVRRRGQEARLRCSPMKGHSHVYWYRQLPEEGLKFMVYLQKENIIDESGMPKERFSAEFPKEGPSILRIQQVVRGDSAAYFCASSPGTGGYTFGSGTRLTVV.